This T cell receptor (beta chain) was recorded in a study of blood T cell repertoires in COVID-19. About the research overall: Researchers got acute and convalescent COVID-19 samples from the United States, Italy and Spain. PBMCs, B-cell-depleted T cells, or T cells were the source of the cDNA or gDNA that made up the material.

This clone was seen only once. Authors' analysis steps: Researchers report that nucleated cell counts were estimated from reference gene primer amplification. This table comes from immunoSEQ multiplex PCR, and its TCRdb copy is limited to in-frame clones, with some not included. D and trimming were read from the DNA, whereas the V and J calls and clone size are those reported in that table. The data hold over 55,000 clones, with 87% observed a single time. Per the germline V gene, CDR1 is ENHRY and CDR2 is SYGVKD. The CDR3 totals 13 residues. V lost 3 bases and J lost 10; bases outside the gene matches: 5.

The TCR originated in a man in his fifties with active COVID-19. Sequenced material: peripheral blood. The rearrangement joins TRBV10-3 to TRBJ2-1, with TRBD2 matching over 8 bases. The CDR3 loop is CAISEEASGEQFF. CDR3 sequence (DNA): TGTGCCATCAGTGAAGAGGCTAGCGGGGAGCAGTTCTTC.